The rows below give T cell receptor beta chains drawn from one sample of a study of cytomegalovirus exposure and HLA in healthy donors. Sequenced by immunoSEQ multiplex PCR; TCRdb stores in-frame clones only, minus some. This sample has over 200,000 clones, with roughly 89% found just once. The sequenced sample was PBMCs. Receptor source: a woman between 18 and 30 years old in good health and CMV-seronegative. The CDR3 runs from the conserved cysteine through the conserved F or W. The D gene is left open where the match is weak. Not every row has a clone size; where given, it reads once, few, many or a size class.

v_gene: TRBV6-6
d_gene: -
abundance: -
j_gene: TRBJ2-1
CDR3aa: CASSYPAKGGEQFF
CDR3nt: TGTGCCAGCAGTTACCCAGCCAAAGGAGGTGAGCAGTTCTTC

v_gene: TRBV9
d_gene: -
abundance: -
j_gene: TRBJ1-1
CDR3aa: CASSAQGVNTEAFF
CDR3nt: TGTGCCAGCAGCGCCCAAGGGGTGAACACTGAAGCTTTCTTT

v_gene: TRBV15
d_gene: -
abundance: -
j_gene: TRBJ1-5
CDR3aa: CATSRDLETGNQPQHF
CDR3nt: TGTGCCACCAGCAGAGATTTAGAAACAGGTAATCAGCCCCAGCATTTT

v_gene: TRBV4-2
d_gene: TRBD1
abundance: -
j_gene: TRBJ2-5
CDR3aa: CASSQESPSGTEGEETQYF
CDR3nt: TGTGCCAGCAGCCAAGAATCTCCGTCCGGGACAGAGGGGGAGGAGACCCAGTACTTC

v_gene: TRBV2
d_gene: -
abundance: -
j_gene: TRBJ2-1
CDR3aa: CASSAEYNEQFF
CDR3nt: TGTGCCAGCAGTGCGGAGTACAATGAGCAGTTCTTC

v_gene: TRBV5-1
d_gene: TRBD1
abundance: -
j_gene: TRBJ1-3
CDR3aa: CASSLGQGHSGNTIYF
CDR3nt: TGCGCCAGCAGCTTGGGACAGGGTCACTCTGGAAACACCATATATTTT

v_gene: TRBV2
d_gene: -
abundance: -
j_gene: TRBJ2-5
CDR3aa: CASSEMTAQETQYF
CDR3nt: TGTGCCAGCAGTGAAATGACAGCCCAAGAGACCCAGTACTTC

v_gene: TRBV5-1
d_gene: TRBD1
abundance: once
j_gene: TRBJ2-1
CDR3aa: CASSQGDGRAFYNEQFF
CDR3nt: TGCGCCAGCAGCCAGGGGGACGGGCGGGCGTTTTACAATGAGCAGTTCTTC

v_gene: TRBV4-3
d_gene: -
abundance: -
j_gene: TRBJ1-6
CDR3aa: CASSQDDDSYSPLHF
CDR3nt: TGCGCCAGCAGCCAAGATGATGACAGCTACTCACCCCTCCACTTT

v_gene: TRBV9
d_gene: TRBD2
abundance: once
j_gene: TRBJ2-5
CDR3aa: CASSGTSGDHRETQYF
CDR3nt: TGTGCCAGCAGCGGGACTAGCGGGGACCATAGAGAGACCCAGTACTTC

v_gene: TRBV19
d_gene: TRBD2
abundance: -
j_gene: TRBJ2-1
CDR3aa: CASSPSGGNEQFF
CDR3nt: TGTGCCAGTAGCCCCAGCGGGGGGAATGAGCAGTTCTTC

v_gene: TRBV10-1
d_gene: -
abundance: -
j_gene: TRBJ2-1
CDR3aa: CASSDRGIGNEQFF
CDR3nt: TGCGCCAGCAGTGACAGGGGAATCGGGAATGAGCAGTTCTTC

v_gene: TRBV2
d_gene: -
abundance: -
j_gene: TRBJ2-7
CDR3aa: CASRDNSYEQYF
CDR3nt: TGTGCCAGCAGGGACAACTCCTACGAGCAGTACTTC

v_gene: TRBV9
d_gene: -
abundance: -
j_gene: TRBJ2-7
CDR3aa: CASSVASGPYMSYEQYF
CDR3nt: TGTGCCAGCAGCGTAGCATCTGGGCCCTACATGTCCTACGAGCAGTACTTC

v_gene: TRBV2
d_gene: TRBD1
abundance: -
j_gene: TRBJ1-6
CDR3aa: CAARGQGDSPLHF
CDR3nt: TGTGCCGCTAGGGGACAGGGTGATTCACCCCTCCACTTT

v_gene: TRBV19
d_gene: TRBD1
abundance: -
j_gene: TRBJ2-7
CDR3aa: CASSISGQTYEQYF
CDR3nt: TGTGCCAGTAGTATTTCGGGACAGACCTACGAGCAGTACTTC

v_gene: TRBV2
d_gene: -
abundance: -
j_gene: TRBJ2-2
CDR3aa: CASSASRSRAGELFF
CDR3nt: TGTGCCAGCAGTGCCTCGCGGAGTCGAGCCGGGGAGCTGTTTTTT

v_gene: TRBV30
d_gene: -
abundance: -
j_gene: TRBJ1-5
CDR3aa: CAWSRGEVSNQPQHF
CDR3nt: TGTGCCTGGAGCCGCGGGGAGGTGAGCAATCAGCCCCAGCATTTT

v_gene: TRBV25-1
d_gene: TRBD1
abundance: few
j_gene: TRBJ1-6
CDR3aa: CASTTDREGKTLHF
CDR3nt: TGTGCCAGCACCACGGACAGGGAAGGCAAGACCCTCCACTTT

v_gene: TRBV7-9
d_gene: -
abundance: -
j_gene: TRBJ2-1
CDR3aa: CASSFRSVYSYNEQFF
CDR3nt: TGTGCCAGCAGCTTTAGGAGCGTTTACTCCTACAATGAGCAGTTCTTC

v_gene: TRBV11-3
d_gene: -
abundance: -
j_gene: TRBJ1-1
CDR3aa: CASSPPRGNTEAFF
CDR3nt: TGTGCCAGCAGCCCGCCGCGGGGGAACACTGAAGCTTTCTTT

v_gene: TRBV2
d_gene: TRBD1
abundance: -
j_gene: TRBJ2-6
CDR3aa: CASSEDRPSGANVLTF
CDR3nt: TGTGCCAGCAGTGAGGACAGGCCCTCTGGGGCCAACGTCCTGACTTTC

v_gene: TRBV4-2
d_gene: -
abundance: -
j_gene: TRBJ2-4
CDR3aa: CASSQDRVGGNIQYF
CDR3nt: TGTGCCAGCAGCCAAGATCGGGTCGGTGGAAACATTCAGTACTTC

v_gene: TRBV6-5
d_gene: TRBD2
abundance: -
j_gene: TRBJ2-3
CDR3aa: CASSYSLAPSTDTQYF
CDR3nt: TGTGCCAGCAGTTACTCACTAGCGCCTAGCACAGATACGCAGTATTTT

v_gene: TRBV4-3
d_gene: -
abundance: few
j_gene: TRBJ1-2
CDR3aa: CASSQDVRGGYGYTF
CDR3nt: TGCGCCAGCAGCCAAGATGTGCGGGGGGGGTATGGCTACACCTTC

v_gene: TRBV18
d_gene: -
abundance: -
j_gene: TRBJ2-6
CDR3aa: CASSPNFSGANVLTF
CDR3nt: TGTGCCAGCTCACCCAATTTTTCTGGGGCCAACGTCCTGACTTTC

v_gene: TRBV7-2
d_gene: -
abundance: -
j_gene: TRBJ1-2
CDR3aa: CASSLIGGGYTF
CDR3nt: TGTGCCAGCAGCTTGATCGGAGGGGGCTACACCTTC

v_gene: TRBV27
d_gene: -
abundance: -
j_gene: TRBJ2-7
CDR3aa: CASSPQQGGSYEQYF
CDR3nt: TGTGCCAGCAGTCCTCAACAGGGTGGGAGCTACGAGCAGTACTTC

v_gene: TRBV30
d_gene: -
abundance: -
j_gene: TRBJ1-4
CDR3aa: CAWSVLWAGEKLFF
CDR3nt: TGTGCCTGGAGTGTATTGTGGGCTGGTGAAAAACTGTTTTTT

v_gene: TRBV6-5
d_gene: -
abundance: -
j_gene: TRBJ2-7
CDR3aa: CASSYSSAGRSYEQYF
CDR3nt: TGTGCCAGCAGTTACTCTTCGGCGGGACGTTCCTACGAGCAGTACTTC

v_gene: TRBV9
d_gene: -
abundance: -
j_gene: TRBJ2-3
CDR3aa: CASSAVVGTDTQYF
CDR3nt: TGTGCCAGCAGCGCGGTAGTGGGCACAGATACGCAGTATTTT

v_gene: TRBV18
d_gene: -
abundance: -
j_gene: TRBJ1-2
CDR3aa: CASSPQGSTYGYTF
CDR3nt: TGTGCCAGCTCACCCCAGGGAAGTACCTATGGCTACACCTTC

v_gene: TRBV30
d_gene: TRBD1
abundance: -
j_gene: TRBJ1-6
CDR3aa: CAQGAASPLHF
CDR3nt: TGTGCCCAGGGGGCGGCTTCACCCCTCCACTTT

v_gene: TRBV10-3
d_gene: TRBD2
abundance: -
j_gene: TRBJ2-7
CDR3aa: CAISDGTSGSYEQYF
CDR3nt: TGTGCCATCAGTGATGGGACTAGCGGGAGCTACGAGCAGTACTTC

v_gene: TRBV5-1
d_gene: TRBD2
abundance: -
j_gene: TRBJ2-1
CDR3aa: CASSYLAGVSYNEQFF
CDR3nt: TGCGCCAGCAGCTATTTAGCGGGAGTGTCCTACAATGAGCAGTTCTTC

v_gene: TRBV10-1
d_gene: -
abundance: -
j_gene: TRBJ2-3
CDR3aa: CASSGGGARDTQYF
CDR3nt: TGCGCCAGCAGTGGTGGGGGGGCCAGAGATACGCAGTATTTT

v_gene: TRBV10-3
d_gene: TRBD1
abundance: -
j_gene: TRBJ1-1
CDR3aa: CAIRTGGNTEAFF
CDR3nt: TGTGCCATCAGGACAGGGGGTAACACTGAAGCTTTCTTT

v_gene: TRBV7-8
d_gene: -
abundance: -
j_gene: TRBJ2-2
CDR3aa: CASSLSGTLGELFF
CDR3nt: TGTGCCAGCAGCTTATCAGGAACTCTCGGGGAGCTGTTTTTT

v_gene: TRBV7-9
d_gene: TRBD1
abundance: -
j_gene: TRBJ2-6
CDR3aa: CASSLPSGTGIYGANVLTF
CDR3nt: TGTGCCAGCAGCCTTCCCTCCGGGACAGGGATTTATGGGGCCAACGTCCTGACTTTC

v_gene: TRBV5-4
d_gene: -
abundance: -
j_gene: TRBJ1-2
CDR3aa: CASSQNPRFEPYGYTF
CDR3nt: TGTGCCAGCAGCCAAAATCCTCGTTTTGAGCCCTATGGCTACACCTTC

v_gene: TRBV5-4
d_gene: TRBD1
abundance: -
j_gene: TRBJ2-5
CDR3aa: CASSPDRAFRTKETQYF
CDR3nt: TGTGCCAGCAGCCCGGACAGGGCCTTCCGAACGAAAGAGACCCAGTACTTC

v_gene: TRBV13
d_gene: TRBD1
abundance: -
j_gene: TRBJ2-5
CDR3aa: CASSFSQGEETQYF
CDR3nt: TGTGCCAGCAGCTTTTCGCAGGGGGAAGAGACCCAGTACTTC